The clone carrying this TCR beta chain appeared a single time. This sample was included in a study of blood T cell repertoires in COVID-19. Study summary: Sources were T cells, B-cell-depleted T cells, or PBMCs; the material itself was cDNA or gDNA.

This CDR3 has 13 residues. V lost 1 base and J lost 3, with 10 bases in between. Looked up from germline, CDR1 is SQVTM and CDR2 is ANQGSEA. Assay used: immunoSEQ multiplex PCR; TCRdb lists only in-frame clones, some missing. The data hold 110,000 or so clones, with roughly 85% observed a single time. Sequencing was performed on peripheral blood. V usage is TRBV29-1 and J usage is TRBJ2-7; D gene unclear. This TCR was recovered from a man aged 35-49 years with acute or convalescent COVID-19. CDR3 DNA: TGCAGCGTTGAAGGCGGCAGCCGCTACGAGCAGTACTTC. Its translation is CSVEGGSRYEQYF.